This TCR beta chain was found in a study of CD8 T cells in ankylosing spondylitis. Whole-study findings and limits: Certain motif variants had earlier appeared in reactive arthritis synovial fluid and blood. Clones tied to disease were said to be significantly enriched in matched ankylosing spondylitis synovial fluid. One TCR beta motif, made up of seven to nine highly homologous variants, appeared characteristic of ankylosing spondylitis blood.

On this clonotype: The antigen is undetermined.

5'-RACE, quantitative and with molecular barcodes, yielded the TCR beta libraries. TCRdb passed the 5' RACE reads through MiXCR, listing each CDR3 protein once. The sample lists under 450,000 distinct CDR3 sequences, about 20% seen once, with around 13% in the top ten. Germline CDR1 MNHEY, CDR2 SVGAGI. This CDR3 is built from 19 residues. V lost 2 bases to trimming and J lost 1 base, with 24 bases between them. Sequenced: blood, either unsorted or a sorted T cell fraction (not recorded which). This TCR was recovered from a male donor with ankylosing spondylitis or in good health (not recorded which). This rearrangement joins TRBV6-5 to TRBJ2-7; possibly TRBD1 for D (6 bases). CDR3 DNA: TGTGCCAGCAGTTACACACAGGGTGTTGAATGGGGATGGTCCTACGAGCAGTACTTC. This translates into CASSYTQGVEWGWSYEQYF.